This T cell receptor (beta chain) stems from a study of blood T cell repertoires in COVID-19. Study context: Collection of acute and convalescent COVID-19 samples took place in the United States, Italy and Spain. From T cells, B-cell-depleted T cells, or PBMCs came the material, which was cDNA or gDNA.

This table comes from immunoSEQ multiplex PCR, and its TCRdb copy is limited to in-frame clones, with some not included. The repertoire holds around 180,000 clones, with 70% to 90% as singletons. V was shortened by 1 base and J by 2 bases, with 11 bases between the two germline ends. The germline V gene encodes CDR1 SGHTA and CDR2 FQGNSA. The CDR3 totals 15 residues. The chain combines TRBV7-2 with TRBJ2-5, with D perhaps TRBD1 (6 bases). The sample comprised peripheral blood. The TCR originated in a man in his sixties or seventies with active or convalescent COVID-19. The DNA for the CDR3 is TGTGCCAGCAGCTTAGTCTGGACAGATCAAGAGACCCAGTACTTC. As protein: CASSLVWTDQETQYF.